The clone carrying this TCR beta chain showed up many times. This specimen belongs to a study of early T cells in non-severe SARS-CoV-2 infection. TCRdb recomputed calls from the 5' RACE reads with MiXCR, one row per CDR3 protein. The sample has about 50,000 distinct CDR3 sequences; about 9.3% are singletons. What was sequenced was whole blood. This receptor was taken from an adult who was a healthcare worker with PCR-confirmed SARS-CoV-2 infection or an uninfected control (not recorded which).

CDR3 protein: CASVRREATDTQYF. Here the CDR3 DNA reads TGTGCCAGCGTTCGAAGGGAGGCCACAGATACGCAGTATTTT. The V gene is TRBV6-2 or TRBV6-3, the J gene TRBJ2-3; D may be TRBD2 (6 bases). V was clipped by 8 bases and J by 2 bases, with 14 bases between them. This CDR3 contains 14 residues. The V gene's germline CDR1 is MNHEY and CDR2 SVGEGT.